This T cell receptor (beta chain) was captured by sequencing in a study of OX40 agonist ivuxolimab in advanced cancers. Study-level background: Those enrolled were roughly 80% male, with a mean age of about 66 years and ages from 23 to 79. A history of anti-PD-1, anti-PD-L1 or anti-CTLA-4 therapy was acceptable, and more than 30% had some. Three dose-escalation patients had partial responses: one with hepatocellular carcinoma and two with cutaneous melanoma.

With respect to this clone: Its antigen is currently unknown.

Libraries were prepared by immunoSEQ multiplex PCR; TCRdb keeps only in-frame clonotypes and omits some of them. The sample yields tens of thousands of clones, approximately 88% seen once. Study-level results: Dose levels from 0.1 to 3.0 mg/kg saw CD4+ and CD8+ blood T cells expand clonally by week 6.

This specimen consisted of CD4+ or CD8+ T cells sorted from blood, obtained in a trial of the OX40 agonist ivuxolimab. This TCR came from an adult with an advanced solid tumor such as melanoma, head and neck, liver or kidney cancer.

CDR3 region: CASNKDRDLLSPLHF. Written as DNA, the CDR3 is TGTGCCAGCAACAAAGACAGGGACCTACTCTCACCCCTCCACTTT. The V call is TRBV27, the J call TRBJ1-6; 7 positions match TRBD1. Trimming at V came to 7 bases and at J to 10 bases, leaving 13 bases not matched to a gene. The CDR3 loop spans 15 amino acids. The germline CDR1 and CDR2 sequences are MNHEY and SMNVEV (reference sequence).